This T cell receptor (beta chain) derives from a study of radiotherapy plus CTLA-4 blockade in lung cancer. Study-level background: Objective responses were observed in about a sixth of patients, and disease control was achieved by just over 30%.

Findings of the study overall: Early clonal dynamics of blood T cells, together with interferon-beta, were reported as the best response predictor.

Of note for this clone: Its target is unknown.

Trimming shortened V by 1 base and J by 6 bases, and 14 bases separated the two germline ends. Per germline, CDR1 SQVTM and CDR2 ANQGSEA. The CDR3 totals 14 residues. Data came from immunoSEQ multiplex PCR; TCRdb stores just in-frame clones and leaves some out. The sample consists of tens of thousands of clones, approximately 76% of them appearing once. The chain is built from TRBV29-1 and TRBJ2-3; no reliable D call. This receptor was obtained from a human donor with non-small cell lung cancer whose response to radiotherapy plus ipilimumab could not be evaluated. Some clones in this sample may be carry-over from other donors' samples. Sample: peripheral blood, taken from a patient treated with radiotherapy plus ipilimumab. CDR3 loop: CSVEGANRVDTQYF. The DNA of the CDR3 is TGCAGCGTTGAAGGAGCTAACCGAGTGGATACGCAGTATTTT.